One and the same sample provided the 17 T cell receptor beta chains below, sequenced in a study of blood T cell repertoires in COVID-19 (dated by TCRdb to the early 2020s). Receptors were amplified or captured by the immunoSEQ multiplex PCR assay. TCRdb retrieved this table from immuneACCESS and kept in-frame rearrangements only. Not all clones are present; in checked studies, unresolved V genes account for under half, and no reason is known for the remainder. This sample is represented by hundreds of thousands of clones; roughly 87% of them were singletons. Just over 7% of the sample rests with the top ten. The sequenced sample was peripheral blood. All receptors derive from a man in his sixties who had recovered from COVID-19.

This chain joins TRBV30 and TRBJ1-5; 8 nucleotides align to TRBD1. Trimming took 2 bases from V and 6 from J; bases not matched to a gene: 6. CDR3 length: 14 amino acids. CDR1 is GTSNPN and CDR2 is SVGIG in the germline V gene (reference sequence). The CDR3 nucleotides are TGTGCCTGGAGTCGAGACAGGGGAAGTCAGCCCCAGCATTTT. It yields the protein CAWSRDRGSQPQHF.

The chain has TRBV19 and TRBJ2-1; 8 bases map to TRBD1. Germline lookup yields CDR1 LNHDA and CDR2 SQIVND (reference sequence). CDR3 size: 13 residues. The V gene end was trimmed by 6 bases and the J gene end by 8 bases; junction bases not matched to a gene: 6. CDR3: CASSDRGGDEQFF. The CDR3 DNA sequence: TGTGCCAGTAGCGACAGGGGTGGGGATGAGCAGTTCTTC.

The chain has TRBV6-5 and TRBJ2-7, with 9 bases that match TRBD1. Germline V CDR1 and CDR2: MNHEY, SVGAGI. The ends lost 0 bases at V and 3 bases at J; junction bases unmatched: 3. This CDR3 contains 15 residues. Written as DNA, the CDR3 is TGTGCCAGCAGTTACTCGGGGACAGGGAGCTACGAGCAGTACTTC. Protein product: CASSYSGTGSYEQYF.

Of note for this clone: Other DNA sequences in this sample translate to the same CDR3. This chain joins TRBV11-2 and TRBJ2-3; 15 bases align to TRBD2. The ends lost 3 bases at V and 0 bases at J; junction bases unmatched: 1. The CDR3 contains 17 residues. Germline lookup yields CDR1 SGHAT and CDR2 FQNNGV. Written as DNA, the CDR3 is TGTGCCAGCAGCTTGGGACTAGCGGGGGGTAGCACAGATACGCAGTATTTT. Translation: CASSLGLAGGSTDTQYF.

V is TRBV27 and J is TRBJ2-7; 8 bases are a match to TRBD1. The CDR3 contains 17 residues. Germline-derived CDR1 and CDR2 are MNHEY and SMNVEV (reference sequence). The V and J ends lost 8 bases and 6 bases, in that order; junction bases with no gene match: 21. The CDR3 DNA follows: TGTGCCAGCGGGGAGAACAGGGGGTCAACGGTGGGTGGCGAGCAGTACGTC. Amino acid sequence: CASGENRGSTVGGEQYV.

The chain joins TRBV5-1 to TRBJ2-5; 8 nucleotides line up with TRBD2. V dropped 2 bases and J dropped 1; count of bases not matched to a gene: 7. This CDR3 comprises 16 residues. The germline CDR1 and CDR2 sequences are SGHRS and YFSETQ. DNA for the CDR3: TGCGCCAGCAGCTTACAGCGGGGGTTTACCCAAGAGACCCAGTACTTC. It is translated as CASSLQRGFTQETQYF. Full variable domain (rest looked up from reference TRBV5-1 and TRBJ2-5): KAGVTQTPRYLIKTRGQQVTLSCSPISGHRSVSWYQQTPGQGLQFLFEYFSETQRNKGNFPGRFSGRQFSNSRSEMNVSTLELGDSALYLCASSLQRGFTQETQYFGPGTRLLVL.

V gene TRBV6-6 combines with J gene TRBJ2-7; TRBD2 is a possible D gene (5 bases). In germline, CDR1 is MNHNY, CDR2 SVGAGI (reference sequence). V lost 2 bases, J lost 0 bases, and 8 bases lay in between. The CDR3 has 14 amino acids. The CDR3 region is CASSYEGSSYEQYF. The CDR3 nucleotides are TGTGCCAGCAGTTACGAGGGAAGCTCCTACGAGCAGTACTTC.

This chain joins TRBV7-9 and TRBJ2-1, with D maybe TRBD2 (5 bases). From germline, CDR1 is SEHNR and CDR2 FQNEAQ (reference sequence). The CDR3 is made up of 15 amino acids. Trimming took 5 bases from V and 1 from J, leaving 12 bases between them. In nucleotides, the CDR3 is TGTGCCAGCAGCCCGGGCGGGCCTTCCTACAATGAGCAGTTCTTC. It is translated as CASSPGGPSYNEQFF.

This chain uses TRBV5-1 with TRBJ1-1, with a possible D match to TRBD1 (5 bases). CDR1 SGHRS and CDR2 YFSETQ come from the germline V gene. The CDR3 extends over 17 amino acids. The V end lost 4 bases, the J end lost 1 base, and 20 bases lay between the germline ends. The CDR3, as DNA: TGCGCCAGCAGCCTACGCCCGGCGGGGGGAAAGAACACTGAAGCTTTCTTT. Protein sequence: CASSLRPAGGKNTEAFF.

This clone has more than one count but fewer than ten. This chain connects TRBV30 to TRBJ2-3; 7 positions agree with TRBD1. Germline CDR1 is GTSNPN and CDR2 is SVGIG (reference sequence). CDR3 length: 14 residues. V lost 5 bases, J lost 1 base, and 6 bases stayed unmatched. The CDR3 DNA reads TGTGCCTGGCGCAAGGGGGCCGGCACAGATACGCAGTATTTT. This encodes CAWRKGAGTDTQYF.

This clone was counted a single time. The chain links TRBV11-2 to TRBJ2-3; the match to TRBD2 covers 7 bases. CDR1 and CDR2 from the germline V gene are SGHAT and FQNNGV. V gave up 5 bases and J gave up 3 bases; unmatched junction bases: 11. The CDR3 runs to 16 residues. The chain's CDR3 is CASSPRLASGTDTQYF. CDR3 bases: TGTGCCAGCAGCCCCCGACTAGCTTCGGGGACAGATACGCAGTATTTT.

The genes are TRBV29-1 and TRBJ2-5, with TRBD1 as a possible D gene (6 bases). The V end lost 3 bases, the J end lost 5 bases, and 13 bases lay between the germline ends. CDR3 length: 13 amino acids. Germline values: CDR1 SQVTM, CDR2 ANQGSEA. CDR3 region: CSVEGKGDETQYF. DNA of the CDR3: TGCAGCGTTGAGGGAAAGGGGGACGAGACCCAGTACTTC.

The chain employs TRBV27 and TRBJ1-5; a possible D gene is TRBD1 (6 bases). This CDR3 comprises 19 residues. The V and J ends lost 5 bases and 1 base respectively, with 24 bases between them. Germline V gives CDR1 MNHEY, CDR2 SMNVEV (reference sequence). The CDR3 DNA reads as TGTGCCAGCAGTCCCCGCCGAGGGGGATCTTTTTTGAGCAATCAGCCCCAGCATTTT. Encoded protein: CASSPRRGGSFLSNQPQHF.

There are a few counts of this clone. The chain links TRBV4-2 to TRBJ1-4, with D perhaps matching TRBD1 (6 bases). Germline CDR1 reads LGHNA; CDR2 reads YNFKEQ. The CDR3 spans 17 residues. The germline V and J ends were trimmed by 1 base and 6 bases, with 18 bases remaining between them. CDR3 nucleotides: TGTGCCAGCAGCCAAGCCGGGAGGACAGACGAATATGAAAAACTGTTTTTT. It yields the protein CASSQAGRTDEYEKLFF.

The rearrangement uses TRBV2 and TRBJ2-3; a weak D match, TRBD1 (6 bases). The V end was cut by 7 bases, the J end by 3 bases, with 14 bases between. The CDR3 spans 14 residues. CDR1 is SNHLY and CDR2 is FYNNEI in the germline V gene. This CDR3 reads CASNMQGQTDTQYF. DNA of the CDR3: TGTGCCAGCAATATGCAGGGGCAAACAGATACGCAGTATTTT.

V usage is TRBV3-1 (or the pseudogene TRBV3-2) and J usage is TRBJ2-2; D remains unclear. Germline assignment: CDR1 LGHDT and CDR2 YNNKEL (reference sequence). Trimming cost V 4 bases and J 3 bases, with 12 bases left between them. The CDR3 consists of 15 residues. CDR3 loop: CASSRQNGDTGELFF. CDR3 DNA: TGTGCCAGCAGCCGTCAGAATGGTGACACCGGGGAGCTGTTTTTT.

The chain uses TRBV29-1 and TRBJ1-2; D uncertain. CDR1 is SQVTM, CDR2 ANQGSEA, per germline. V lost 3 bases and J 5 bases, leaving 10 bases between the germline ends. This CDR3 is 12 amino acids long. DNA for the CDR3: TGCAGCGTTGACAGTCAAAATTATGGCTACACCTTC. Translating it yields CSVDSQNYGYTF.